This TCR beta chain was recorded in a study of identical twins. On this clonotype itself: Its antigen is not identified.

Trimming shortened V by 0 bases and J by 4 bases, and 11 bases separated the two germline ends. This CDR3 spans 14 amino acids. Germline CDR1 SGHRS, CDR2 YFSETQ. cDNA molecules carried unique molecular identifiers, and template switching added a universal primer site. TCRdb fed the 5' RACE reads into MiXCR, producing one record per CDR3 protein. Of more than 400,000 distinct CDR3 sequences listed, roughly 15% are singletons. Study observations and caveats: The authors noted that invariant MAIT and iNKT cells could partly confound zero-insertion analyses.

These same records also appear under a second study, on yellow fever vaccine responses in identical twins.

This TCR was recovered from a woman aged 18-29 years in good health. Sequencing was done on a sample of CD4+ T cells sorted from blood. This sequence joins TRBV5-1 and TRBJ2-7; possible D gene TRBD1, 6 bases. CDR3 in amino acids: CASSLGGPNYEQYF. As DNA, the CDR3 is TGCGCCAGCAGCTTGGGGGGGCCAAATTACGAGCAGTACTTC.